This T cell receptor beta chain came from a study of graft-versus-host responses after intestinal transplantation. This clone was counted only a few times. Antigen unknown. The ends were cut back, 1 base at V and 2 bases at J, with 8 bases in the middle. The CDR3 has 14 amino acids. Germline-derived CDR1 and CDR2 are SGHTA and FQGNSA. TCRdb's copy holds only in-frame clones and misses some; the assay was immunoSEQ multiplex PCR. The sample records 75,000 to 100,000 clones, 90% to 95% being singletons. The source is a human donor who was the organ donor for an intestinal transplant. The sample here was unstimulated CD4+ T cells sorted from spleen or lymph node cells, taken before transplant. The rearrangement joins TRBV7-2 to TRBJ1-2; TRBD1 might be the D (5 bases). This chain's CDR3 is CASSLGRQNYGYTF. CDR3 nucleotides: TGTGCCAGCAGCTTAGGTCGACAGAACTATGGCTACACCTTC.